These T cell receptor beta chains were read from a single sample in a study of shared clonotypes between healthy human individuals. Measured with immunoSEQ multiplex PCR; TCRdb has only the in-frame clones, and not every one. This sample has about 1 million clones; about 76% occur once, and the top ten carry 1.4%. The sequencing input was memory CD4+ T cells sorted from blood. The receptors originated from a man between 18 and 35 years old in good health. The conserved cysteine and the conserved F or W are not part of the CDR3 here.

V gene	J gene	CDR3 protein
TRBV10-3	TRBJ1-4	AISDTGEGPTNEKLF
TRBV5-1	TRBJ2-3	ASSRSGGPDTQY
TRBV7-7	TRBJ2-3	ASSQGLAGTDTQY
TRBV11-2	TRBJ2-5	ASSLSGGRAGETQY
TRBV6-6	TRBJ2-7	ATTTGVLYEQY
TRBV6-1	TRBJ2-1	ASSAREGRF
TRBV28	TRBJ2-4	ASSGSGLGAKNIQY
TRBV6-1	TRBJ1-5	ASSLSLNQPQH
TRBV19	TRBJ1-2	ASSKAGDGKGYT
TRBV21-1	TRBJ2-7	ASEGWAPRREVRN
TRBV29-1	TRBJ2-7	SAGGDYEQY
TRBV11-2	TRBJ2-3	ASSLDRYSDTQY
TRBV28	TRBJ1-5	ASSRDRFNQPQH
TRBV9	TRBJ2-3	ASSVAGEDTQY
TRBV27	TRBJ1-6	ASSLTWGRESPLH
TRBV5-1	TRBJ2-7	ASSLASGYTYEQY
TRBV9	TRBJ2-5	ASNQGSQETQY
TRBV19	TRBJ2-4	ASSLEHRTDIQY
TRBV2	TRBJ1-1	ASRGGSTGNTEAF
TRBV5-1	TRBJ2-6	ASSPSWGSGANVLT
TRBV7-3	TRBJ2-7	ASNSNSLFSSYEQY
TRBV6-5	TRBJ2-2	ASSGLASGELF
TRBV25-1	TRBJ1-1	ASAYDPIQAF
TRBV4-2	TRBJ1-3	ASSQVDTAYGNTIY
TRBV7-8	TRBJ2-7	ASSLADRHEQY
TRBV7-2	TRBJ1-1	ASSLGPGEPNTEAF
TRBV29-1	TRBJ1-1	SVHRVAEAF
TRBV6-6	TRBJ1-2	ASGSKQGTYGYT
TRBV5-4	TRBJ2-1	ASSPPGGRAELNEQF
TRBV4-2	TRBJ1-3	ASSQGTALRGSGNTIY